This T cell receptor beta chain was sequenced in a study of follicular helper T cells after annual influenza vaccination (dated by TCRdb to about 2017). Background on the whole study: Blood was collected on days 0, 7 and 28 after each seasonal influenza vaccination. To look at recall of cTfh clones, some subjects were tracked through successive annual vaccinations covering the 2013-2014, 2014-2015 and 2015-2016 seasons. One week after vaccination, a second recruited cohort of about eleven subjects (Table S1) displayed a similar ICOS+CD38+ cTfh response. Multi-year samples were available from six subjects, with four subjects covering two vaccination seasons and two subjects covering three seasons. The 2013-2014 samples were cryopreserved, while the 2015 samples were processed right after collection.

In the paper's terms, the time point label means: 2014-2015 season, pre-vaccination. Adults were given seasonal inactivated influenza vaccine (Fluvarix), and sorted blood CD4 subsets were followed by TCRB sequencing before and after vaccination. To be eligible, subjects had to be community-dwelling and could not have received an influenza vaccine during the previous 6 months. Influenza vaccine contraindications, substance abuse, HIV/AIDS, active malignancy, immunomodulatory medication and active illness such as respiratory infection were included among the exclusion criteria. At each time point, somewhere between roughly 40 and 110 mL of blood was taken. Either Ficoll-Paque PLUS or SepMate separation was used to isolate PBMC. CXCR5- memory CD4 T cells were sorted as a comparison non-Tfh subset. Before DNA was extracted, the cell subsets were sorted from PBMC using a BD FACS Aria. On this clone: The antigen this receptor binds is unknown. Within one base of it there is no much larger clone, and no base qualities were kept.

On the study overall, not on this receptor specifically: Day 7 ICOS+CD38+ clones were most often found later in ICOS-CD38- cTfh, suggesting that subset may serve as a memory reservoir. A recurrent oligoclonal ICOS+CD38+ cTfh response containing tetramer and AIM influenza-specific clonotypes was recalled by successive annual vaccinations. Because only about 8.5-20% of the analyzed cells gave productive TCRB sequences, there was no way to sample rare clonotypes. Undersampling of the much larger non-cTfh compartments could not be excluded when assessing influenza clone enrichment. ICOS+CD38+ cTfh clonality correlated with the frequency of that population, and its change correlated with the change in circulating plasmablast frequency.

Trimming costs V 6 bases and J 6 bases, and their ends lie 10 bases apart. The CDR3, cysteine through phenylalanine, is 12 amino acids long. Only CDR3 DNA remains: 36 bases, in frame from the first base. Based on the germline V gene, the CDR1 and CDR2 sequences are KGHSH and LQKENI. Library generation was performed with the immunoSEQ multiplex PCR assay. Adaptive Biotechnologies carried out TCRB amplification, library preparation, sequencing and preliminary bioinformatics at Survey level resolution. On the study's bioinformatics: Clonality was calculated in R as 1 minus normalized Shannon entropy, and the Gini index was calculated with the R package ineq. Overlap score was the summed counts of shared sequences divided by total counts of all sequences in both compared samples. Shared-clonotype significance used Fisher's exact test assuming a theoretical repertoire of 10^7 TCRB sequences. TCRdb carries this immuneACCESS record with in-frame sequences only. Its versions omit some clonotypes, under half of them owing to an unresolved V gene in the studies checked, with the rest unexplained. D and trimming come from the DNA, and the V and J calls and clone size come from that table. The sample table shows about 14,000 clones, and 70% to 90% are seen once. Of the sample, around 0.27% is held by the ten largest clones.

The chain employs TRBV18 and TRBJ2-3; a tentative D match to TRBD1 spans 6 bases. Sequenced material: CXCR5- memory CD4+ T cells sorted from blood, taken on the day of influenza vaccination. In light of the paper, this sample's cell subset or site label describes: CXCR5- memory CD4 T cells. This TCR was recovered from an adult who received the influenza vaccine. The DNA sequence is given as TGTGCCAGCTCGCACAGGGCGGATACGCAGTATTTT. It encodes CASSHRADTQYF.